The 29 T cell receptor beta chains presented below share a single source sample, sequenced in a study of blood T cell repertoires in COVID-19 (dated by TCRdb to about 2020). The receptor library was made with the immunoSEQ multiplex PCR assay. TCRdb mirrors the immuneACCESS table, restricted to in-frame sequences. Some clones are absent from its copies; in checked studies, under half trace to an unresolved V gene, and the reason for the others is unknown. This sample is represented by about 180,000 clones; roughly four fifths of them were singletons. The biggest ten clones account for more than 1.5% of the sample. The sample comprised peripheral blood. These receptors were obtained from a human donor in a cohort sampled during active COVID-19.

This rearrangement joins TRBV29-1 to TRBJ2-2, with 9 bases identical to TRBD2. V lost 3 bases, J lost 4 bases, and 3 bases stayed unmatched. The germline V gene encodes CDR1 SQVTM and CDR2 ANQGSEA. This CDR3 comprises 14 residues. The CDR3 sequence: CSVDRAGGTGELFF. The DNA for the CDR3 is TGCAGCGTTGATAGAGCGGGAGGCACCGGGGAGCTGTTTTTT.

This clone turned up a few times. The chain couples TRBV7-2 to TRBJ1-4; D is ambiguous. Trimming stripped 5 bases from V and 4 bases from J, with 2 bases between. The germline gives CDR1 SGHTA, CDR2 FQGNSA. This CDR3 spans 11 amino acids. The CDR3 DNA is TGTGCCAGCAGCCGTAATGAAAAACTGTTTTTT. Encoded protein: CASSRNEKLFF.

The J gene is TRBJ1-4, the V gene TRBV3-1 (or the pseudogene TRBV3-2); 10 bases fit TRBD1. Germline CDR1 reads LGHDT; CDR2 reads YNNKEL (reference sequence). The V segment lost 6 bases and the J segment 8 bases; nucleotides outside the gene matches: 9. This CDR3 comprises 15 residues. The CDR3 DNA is TGTGCCAGCAGAGATTCCGGGACAGGGGCCGAAAAACTGTTTTTT. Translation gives CASRDSGTGAEKLFF.

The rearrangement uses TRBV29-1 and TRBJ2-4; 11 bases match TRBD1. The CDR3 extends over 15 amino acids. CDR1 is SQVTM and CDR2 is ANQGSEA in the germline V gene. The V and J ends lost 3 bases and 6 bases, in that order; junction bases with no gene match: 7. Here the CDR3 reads CSVDKGTGGRNIQYF. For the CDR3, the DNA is TGCAGCGTTGATAAAGGGACAGGGGGACGAAACATTCAGTACTTC.

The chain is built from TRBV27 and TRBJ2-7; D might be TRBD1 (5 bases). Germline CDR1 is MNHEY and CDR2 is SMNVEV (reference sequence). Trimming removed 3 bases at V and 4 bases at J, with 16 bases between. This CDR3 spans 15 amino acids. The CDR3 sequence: CASSFTNRQLYEQYF. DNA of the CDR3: TGTGCCAGCAGTTTTACCAACCGACAGCTTTACGAGCAGTACTTC.

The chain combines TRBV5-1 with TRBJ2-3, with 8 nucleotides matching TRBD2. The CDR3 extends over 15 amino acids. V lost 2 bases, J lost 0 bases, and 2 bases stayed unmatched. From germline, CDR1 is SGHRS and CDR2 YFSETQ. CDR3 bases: TGCGCCAGCAGCTTACTAGCGGCAAGCACAGATACGCAGTATTTT. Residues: CASSLLAASTDTQYF.

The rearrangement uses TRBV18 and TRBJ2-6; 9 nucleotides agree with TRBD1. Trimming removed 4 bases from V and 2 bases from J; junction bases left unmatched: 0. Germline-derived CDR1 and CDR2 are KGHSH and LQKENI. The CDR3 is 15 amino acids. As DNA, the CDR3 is TGTGCCAGCTCACGGACAGGGGCTGGGGCCAACGTCCTGACTTTC. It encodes CASSRTGAGANVLTF. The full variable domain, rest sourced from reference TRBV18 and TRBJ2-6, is NAGVMQNPRHLVRRRGQEARLRCSPMKGHSHVYWYRQLPEEGLKFMVYLQKENIIDESGMPKERFSAEFPKEGPSILRIQQVVRGDSAAYFCASSRTGAGANVLTFGAGSRLTVL.

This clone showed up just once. The CDR3 reads CASSFGLAGADEQYF. The CDR3 bases are TGTGCCAGCAGCTTTGGACTAGCGGGAGCGGACGAGCAGTACTTC. The rearrangement joins TRBV5-6 to TRBJ2-7, with 13 positions matching TRBD2. CDR3 length equals 15 residues. V lost 2 bases, J lost 5 bases, and 4 bases stayed unmatched. CDR1 and CDR2 (germline): SGHDT, YYEEEE. The entire variable domain, with the rest obtained from reference TRBV5-6 and TRBJ2-7, is as follows: DAGVTQSPTHLIKTRGQQVTLRCSPKSGHDTVSWYQQALGQGPQFIFQYYEEEERQRGNFPDRFSGHQFPNYSSELNVNALLLGDSALYLCASSFGLAGADEQYFGPGTRLTVT.

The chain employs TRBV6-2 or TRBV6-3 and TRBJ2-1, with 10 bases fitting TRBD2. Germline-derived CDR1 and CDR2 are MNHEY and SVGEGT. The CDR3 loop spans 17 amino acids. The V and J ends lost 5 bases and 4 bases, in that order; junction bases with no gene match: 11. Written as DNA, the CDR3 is TGTGCCAGCAGTGGGTGGACTAGCGGAGCTGTGTACAATGAGCAGTTCTTC. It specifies CASSGWTSGAVYNEQFF.

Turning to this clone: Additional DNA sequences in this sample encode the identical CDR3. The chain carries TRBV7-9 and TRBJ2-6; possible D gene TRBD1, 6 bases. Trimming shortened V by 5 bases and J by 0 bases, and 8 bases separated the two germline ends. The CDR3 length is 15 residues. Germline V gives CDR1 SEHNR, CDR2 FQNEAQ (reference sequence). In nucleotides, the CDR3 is TGTGCCAGCAGCCAGGACAGCTCTGGGGCCAACGTCCTGACTTTC. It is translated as CASSQDSSGANVLTF.

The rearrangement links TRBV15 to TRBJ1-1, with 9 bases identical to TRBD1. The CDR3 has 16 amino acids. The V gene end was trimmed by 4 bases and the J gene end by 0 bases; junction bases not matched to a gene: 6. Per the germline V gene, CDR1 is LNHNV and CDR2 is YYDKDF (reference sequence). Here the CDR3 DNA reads TGTGCCACCAGCACCCGGACAGGGGCGATGAACACTGAAGCTTTCTTT. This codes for CATSTRTGAMNTEAFF.

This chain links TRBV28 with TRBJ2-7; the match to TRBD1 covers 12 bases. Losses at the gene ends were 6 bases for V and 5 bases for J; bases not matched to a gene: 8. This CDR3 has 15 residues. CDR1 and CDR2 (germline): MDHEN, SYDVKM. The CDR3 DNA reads TGTGCCAGCAGCCGGGGACAGGGGGCGTTCGACGAGCAGTACTTC. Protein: CASSRGQGAFDEQYF. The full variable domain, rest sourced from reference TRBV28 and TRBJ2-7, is DVKVTQSSRYLVKRTGEKVFLECVQDMDHENMFWYRQDPGLGLRLIYFSYDVKMKEKGDIPEGYSVSREKKERFSLILESASTNQTSMYLCASSRGQGAFDEQYFGPGTRLTVT.

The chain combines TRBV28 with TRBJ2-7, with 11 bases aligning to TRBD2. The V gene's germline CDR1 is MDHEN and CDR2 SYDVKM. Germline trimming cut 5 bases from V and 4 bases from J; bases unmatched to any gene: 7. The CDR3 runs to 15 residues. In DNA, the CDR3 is TGTGCCAGCAGTAGTAGCGGGAGGGCGAGGTACGAGCAGTACTTC. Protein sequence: CASSSSGRARYEQYF.

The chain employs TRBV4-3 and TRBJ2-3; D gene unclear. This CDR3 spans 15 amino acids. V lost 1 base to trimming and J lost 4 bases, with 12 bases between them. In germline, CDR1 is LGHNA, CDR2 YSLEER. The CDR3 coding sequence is TGCGCCAGCAGCCAAGTTAGCAGTCTCCCAGATACGCAGTATTTT. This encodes CASSQVSSLPDTQYF.

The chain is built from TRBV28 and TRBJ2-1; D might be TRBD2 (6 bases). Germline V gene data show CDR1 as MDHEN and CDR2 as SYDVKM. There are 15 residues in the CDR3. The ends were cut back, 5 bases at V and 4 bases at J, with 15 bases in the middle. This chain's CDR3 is CASSTQGLGYNEQFF. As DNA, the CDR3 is TGTGCCAGCAGTACCCAGGGACTGGGTTACAATGAGCAGTTCTTC.

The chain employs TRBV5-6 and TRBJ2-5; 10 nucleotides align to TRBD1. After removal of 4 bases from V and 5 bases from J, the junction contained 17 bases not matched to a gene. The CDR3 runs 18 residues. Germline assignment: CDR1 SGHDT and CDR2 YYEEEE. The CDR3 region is CASSPAVGTGDRRETQYF. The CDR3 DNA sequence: TGTGCCAGCAGCCCCGCCGTGGGGACAGGGGACCGTCGGGAGACCCAGTACTTC.

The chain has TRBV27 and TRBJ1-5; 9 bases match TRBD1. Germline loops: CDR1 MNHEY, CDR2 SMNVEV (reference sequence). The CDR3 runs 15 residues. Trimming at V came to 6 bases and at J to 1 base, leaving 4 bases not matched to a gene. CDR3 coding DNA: TGTGCCAGCAGAGCGACAGGGGGGAGCAATCAGCCCCAGCATTTT. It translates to CASRATGGSNQPQHF.

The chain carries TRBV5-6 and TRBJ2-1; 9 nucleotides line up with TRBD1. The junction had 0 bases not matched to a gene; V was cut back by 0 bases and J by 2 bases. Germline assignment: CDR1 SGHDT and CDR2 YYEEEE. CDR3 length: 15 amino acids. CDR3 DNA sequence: TGTGCCAGCAGCTTGGGGACAGGGGCCTACAATGAGCAGTTCTTC. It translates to CASSLGTGAYNEQFF.

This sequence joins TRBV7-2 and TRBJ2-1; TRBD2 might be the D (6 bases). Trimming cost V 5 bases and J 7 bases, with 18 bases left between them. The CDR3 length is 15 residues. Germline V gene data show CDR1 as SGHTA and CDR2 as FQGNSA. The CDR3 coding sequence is TGTGCCAGCAGCAAAGTTGGCTATGGGGGGAATGAGCAGTTCTTC. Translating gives CASSKVGYGGNEQFF.

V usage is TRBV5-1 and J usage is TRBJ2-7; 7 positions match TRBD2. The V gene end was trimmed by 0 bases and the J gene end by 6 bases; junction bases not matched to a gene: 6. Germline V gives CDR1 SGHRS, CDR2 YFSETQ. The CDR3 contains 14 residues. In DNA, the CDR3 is TGCGCCAGCAGCTTGGGACTACCGGGGGGCGAGCAGTACTTC. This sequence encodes CASSLGLPGGEQYF.

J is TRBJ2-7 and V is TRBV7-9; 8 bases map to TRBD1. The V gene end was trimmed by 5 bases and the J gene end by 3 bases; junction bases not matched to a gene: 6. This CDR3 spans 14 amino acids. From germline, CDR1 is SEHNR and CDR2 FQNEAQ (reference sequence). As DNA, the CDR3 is TGTGCCAGCAGCCGCGACACAGGGGGCTACGAGCAGTACTTC. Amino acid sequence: CASSRDTGGYEQYF.

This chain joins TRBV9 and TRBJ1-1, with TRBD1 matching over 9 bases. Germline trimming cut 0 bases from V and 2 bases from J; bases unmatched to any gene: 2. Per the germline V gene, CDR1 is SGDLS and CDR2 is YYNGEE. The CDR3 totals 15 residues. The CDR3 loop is CASSVEGQGNTEAFF. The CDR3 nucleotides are TGTGCCAGCAGCGTAGAGGGACAGGGTAACACTGAAGCTTTCTTT.

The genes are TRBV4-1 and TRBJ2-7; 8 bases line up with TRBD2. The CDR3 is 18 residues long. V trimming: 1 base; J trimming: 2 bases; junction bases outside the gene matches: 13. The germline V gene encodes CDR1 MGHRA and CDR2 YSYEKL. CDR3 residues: CASSQVIASGRWPYEQYF. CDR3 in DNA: TGCGCCAGCAGCCAAGTCATCGCGAGCGGGAGATGGCCCTACGAGCAGTACTTC.

The CDR3 reads CASRPQGESPLHF. Written as DNA, the CDR3 is TGTGCCAGCAGGCCTCAGGGGGAGTCACCCCTCCACTTT. The V gene is TRBV28, the J gene TRBJ1-6; 7 bases map to TRBD1. Per the germline V gene, CDR1 is MDHEN and CDR2 is SYDVKM. The CDR3 totals 13 residues. V was pared by 6 bases and J by 10 bases, with 6 bases of the junction left unmatched.

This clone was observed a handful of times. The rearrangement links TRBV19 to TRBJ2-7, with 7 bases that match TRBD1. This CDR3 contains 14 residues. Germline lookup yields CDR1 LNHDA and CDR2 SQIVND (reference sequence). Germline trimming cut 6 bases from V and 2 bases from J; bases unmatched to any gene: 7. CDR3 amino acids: CASSGPGTAYEQYF. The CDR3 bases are TGTGCCAGTAGCGGCCCCGGGACAGCCTACGAGCAGTACTTC. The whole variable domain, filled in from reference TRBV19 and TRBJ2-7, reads DGGITQSPKYLFRKEGQNVTLSCEQNLNHDAMYWYRQDPGQGLRLIYYSQIVNDFQKGDIAEGYSVSREKKESFPLTVTSAQKNPTAFYLCASSGPGTAYEQYFGPGTRLTVT.

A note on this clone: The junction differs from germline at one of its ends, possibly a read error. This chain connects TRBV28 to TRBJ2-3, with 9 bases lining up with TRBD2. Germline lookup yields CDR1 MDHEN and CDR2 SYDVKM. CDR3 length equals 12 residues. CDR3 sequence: CASSLLAGAPDF. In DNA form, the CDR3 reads TGTGCCAGCAGTTTATTAGCGGGGGCCCCGGATTTT.

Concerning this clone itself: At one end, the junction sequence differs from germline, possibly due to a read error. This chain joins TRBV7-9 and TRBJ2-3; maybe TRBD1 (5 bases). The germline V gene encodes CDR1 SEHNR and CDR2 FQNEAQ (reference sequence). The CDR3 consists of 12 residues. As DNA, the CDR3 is TGTGCCAGCAGCTTAGAGCAGGGTGTTACGGATTTT. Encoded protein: CASSLEQGVTDF.

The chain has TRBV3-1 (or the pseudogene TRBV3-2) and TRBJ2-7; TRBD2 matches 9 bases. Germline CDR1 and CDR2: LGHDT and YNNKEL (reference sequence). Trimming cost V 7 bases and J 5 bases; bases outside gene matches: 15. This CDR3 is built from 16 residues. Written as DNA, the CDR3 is TGTGCCAGCACCCGCATGGGGGGCGGGAGGGCCCACGAGCAGTACTTC. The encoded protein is CASTRMGGGRAHEQYF.

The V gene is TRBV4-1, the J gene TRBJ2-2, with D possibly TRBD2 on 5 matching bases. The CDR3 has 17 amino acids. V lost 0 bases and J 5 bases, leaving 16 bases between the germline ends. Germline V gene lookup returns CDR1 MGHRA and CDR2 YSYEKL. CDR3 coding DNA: TGCGCCAGCAGCCAAGATGGGAGTCATGCTATAACCGGGGAGCTGTTTTTT. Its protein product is CASSQDGSHAITGELFF.